The 26 T cell receptor beta chains given below trace back to one sample, sequenced in a study of beta chain features in type 1 diabetes. Antigens for these TCRs are unknown. The investigators reverse transcribed all of the isolated RNA, so they sequenced expressed TCRB transcripts. This table comes from immunoSEQ multiplex PCR, and its TCRdb copy is limited to in-frame clones, with some not included. This table has hundreds of thousands of clones, around 15% appearing once. Whole-study results and caveats: Across all four CD4+ subsets, people with type 1 diabetes showed modestly shorter TCRB CDR3s.

Sequencing input: naive CD4+ T cells from blood. The origin of the receptors is a man younger than 35 with type 1 diabetes.

This clone occurred a few times. The chain has TRBV10-3 and TRBJ2-2, with D possibly TRBD1 on 6 matching bases. CDR3 size: 14 residues. V was pared by 7 bases and J by 3 bases, with 12 bases between. Germline loops: CDR1 ENHRY, CDR2 SYGVKD. The CDR3 DNA reads TGTGCCATCAATGGCAGGGGAGACACCGGGGAGCTGTTTTTT. Translation: CAINGRGDTGELFF.

This clone appeared a few times. The chain carries TRBV10-3 and TRBJ2-5; D is possibly TRBD1 (6 bases). V was trimmed by 10 bases and J by 0 bases, leaving 9 bases between them. The germline gives CDR1 ENHRY, CDR2 SYGVKD. This CDR3 is built from 12 residues. In DNA form, the CDR3 reads TGTGCCACCTCAGGGGACCAAGAGACCCAGTACTTC. Translating it yields CATSGDQETQYF.

The genes are TRBV7-2 and TRBJ2-7; weak D call: TRBD1 (5 bases). The CDR3 spans 13 residues. Germline V gene lookup returns CDR1 SGHTA and CDR2 FQGNSA. V dropped 8 bases and J dropped 4 bases, with 15 bases sitting between them. The CDR3 reads CASYVQGRYEQYF. CDR3 DNA sequence: TGTGCCAGCTACGTTCAGGGCCGATACGAGCAGTACTTC. Full variable domain (outside the CDR3, taken from reference TRBV7-2 and TRBJ2-7): GAGVSQSPSNKVTEKGKDVELRCDPISGHTALYWYRQSLGQGLEFLIYFQGNSAPDKSGLPSDRFSAERTGGSVSTLTIQRTQQEDSAVYLCASYVQGRYEQYFGPGTRLTVT.

The V and J genes are TRBV2 and TRBJ1-3; D remains unclear. V was pared by 5 bases and J by 2 bases, with 13 bases between. This CDR3 is built from 15 residues. Germline CDR1 is SNHLY and CDR2 is FYNNEI. The CDR3: CASSQRGVPGNTIYF. The CDR3 DNA reads TGTGCCAGCAGTCAACGGGGAGTCCCTGGAAACACCATATATTTT.

There are a few counts of this clone. Other DNA sequences within the sample encode an identical CDR3. The chain couples TRBV7-6 to TRBJ2-5; 10 nucleotides line up with TRBD1. Germline V CDR1 and CDR2: SGHVS, FNYEAQ. This CDR3 region has 14 residues. V was clipped by 6 bases and J by 3 bases; unmatched bases: 4. CDR3 sequence reads: CASSPGTGEETQYF. CDR3 bases: TGTGCCAGCAGTCCTGGGACAGGGGAAGAGACCCAGTACTTC.

This chain connects TRBV6-6 to TRBJ2-6, with a weak D call TRBD2 (5 bases). Germline V gene data show CDR1 as MNHNY and CDR2 as SVGAGI (reference sequence). The CDR3 totals 16 residues. The V gene lost 2 bases and the J gene lost 0 bases, with 8 bases spanning the gap. CDR3 sequence reads: CASSYGLFSGANVLTF. The CDR3 DNA is TGTGCCAGCAGTTACGGACTGTTCTCTGGGGCCAACGTCCTGACTTTC.

This clone was seen a few times. Within the sample, other DNA sequences also encode this same CDR3. This chain joins TRBV18 and TRBJ2-6; D remains ambiguous. With 6 bases removed from V and 0 bases from J, the gap between germline ends came to 3 bases. The CDR3 has 13 amino acids. From germline, CDR1 is KGHSH and CDR2 LQKENI. In DNA, the CDR3 is TGTGCCAGCTCTCCCTCTGGGGCCAACGTCCTGACTTTC. Residues: CASSPSGANVLTF.

To note about this clone: Within the sample, other DNA sequences also encode this same CDR3. The chain combines TRBV10-3 with TRBJ2-5; D assignment may be TRBD1 or TRBD2 (5 bases each). Germline values: CDR1 ENHRY, CDR2 SYGVKD. V gave up 6 bases and J gave up 3 bases, with 8 bases separating them. This CDR3 region has 12 residues. CDR3 nucleotide sequence: TGTGCCATCAGCGGGACGGAAGAGACCCAGTACTTC. It is translated as CAISGTEETQYF.

This clone was seen a few times. V is TRBV5-4 and J is TRBJ2-3; D may be TRBD2 (6 bases). CDR1 and CDR2 from the germline V gene are SGHNT and YYREEE (reference sequence). This CDR3 region has 16 residues. The germline V and J ends were trimmed by 4 bases and 1 base, with 16 bases remaining between them. The CDR3 DNA sequence: TGTGCCAGCAGCGCCGCGCTAGCGATCGGCACAGATACGCAGTATTTT. Its protein product is CASSAALAIGTDTQYF.

The rearrangement joins TRBV30 to TRBJ1-4; D perhaps matches TRBD1 (5 bases). V was pared by 6 bases and J by 3 bases, with 14 bases between. Looked up from germline, CDR1 is GTSNPN and CDR2 is SVGIG (reference sequence). The CDR3 is made up of 14 amino acids. In nucleotides, the CDR3 is TGTGCCTGCCAACTACAGGTCCCTAATGAAAAACTGTTTTTT. Translating it yields CACQLQVPNEKLFF. Full variable domain (missing parts from reference TRBV30 and TRBJ1-4): SQTIHQWPATLVQPVGSPLSLECTVEGTSNPNLYWYRQAAGRGLQLLFYSVGIGQISSEVPQNLSASRPQDRQFILSSKKLLLSDSGFYLCACQLQVPNEKLFFGSGTQLSVL.

V and J are TRBV30 and TRBJ2-7; a weak D match, TRBD1 (5 bases). The CDR3 has 15 residues. Germline lookup yields CDR1 GTSNPN and CDR2 SVGIG (reference sequence). V was clipped by 0 bases and J by 4 bases, with 16 bases between them. CDR3 sequence: CAWSVLGQGEYEQYF. The CDR3 nucleotides read TGTGCCTGGAGTGTTCTAGGGCAGGGTGAGTACGAGCAGTACTTC.

The V and J genes are TRBV14 and TRBJ1-6, with no clear D. This CDR3 is 11 amino acids long. V was clipped by 3 bases and J by 9 bases, with 3 bases between them. Germline lookup yields CDR1 SGHDN and CDR2 FVKESK. CDR3 region: CASSQGSPLHF. The CDR3, as DNA: TGTGCCAGCAGCCAGGGTTCACCCCTCCACTTT.

This chain joins TRBV29-1 and TRBJ1-3, with 7 bases fitting TRBD1. The germline CDR1 and CDR2 sequences are SQVTM and ANQGSEA. Trimming cost V 2 bases and J 0 bases; bases outside gene matches: 4. The CDR3 loop spans 15 amino acids. CDR3 DNA: TGCAGCGTTGAAACGGCAGGGGGCTCTGGAAACACCATATATTTT. Translated, it gives CSVETAGGSGNTIYF.

This clone came up a few times. The rearrangement links TRBV7-9 to TRBJ2-5, with D perhaps TRBD2 (7 bases). Trimming took off 1 base at V and 4 bases at J, with 10 bases between the two ends. Germline loops: CDR1 SEHNR, CDR2 FQNEAQ (reference sequence). CDR3 size: 14 residues. The CDR3 DNA reads TGTGCCAGCAGCTTAGGGGCGGGGGCAGAGACCCAGTACTTC. This gives the protein CASSLGAGAETQYF.

This clone was detected only a few times. This sequence joins TRBV9 and TRBJ2-6; 7 bases are a match to TRBD1. After removal of 2 bases from V and 0 bases from J, the junction contained 5 bases not matched to a gene. Per the germline V gene, CDR1 is SGDLS and CDR2 is YYNGEE. The CDR3 sequence is 17 residues long. CDR3 DNA: TGTGCCAGCAGCGTCAGGTCAGGGGGCTCTGGGGCCAACGTCCTGACTTTC. Residues: CASSVRSGGSGANVLTF.

This clone was seen more than once but under ten times. The genes are TRBV5-1 and TRBJ2-3, with D uncertain. The CDR3 has 16 amino acids. Per germline, CDR1 SGHRS and CDR2 YFSETQ. V shed 3 bases and J shed 0 bases, with 14 bases lying between them. CDR3 DNA sequence: TGCGCCAGCAGCTCCGGACGGCTTACTAGCACAGATACGCAGTATTTT. This sequence encodes CASSSGRLTSTDTQYF.

This clone was detected only a few times. The chain is built from TRBV7-9 and TRBJ2-5, with D maybe TRBD2 (7 bases). CDR3 length: 11 amino acids. V lost 10 bases, J lost 5 bases, and 11 bases lay in between. Germline CDR1 SEHNR, CDR2 FQNEAQ (reference sequence). The CDR3 here is CAIRGAETQYF. CDR3 DNA: TGTGCCATCCGGGGGGCGGAGACCCAGTACTTC.

This chain connects TRBV9 to TRBJ2-3; D not resolved. The CDR3 is made up of 13 amino acids. In germline, CDR1 is SGDLS, CDR2 YYNGEE. The V gene lost 4 bases and the J gene lost 8 bases, with 14 bases spanning the gap. CDR3 amino acids: CASSPPRDTTQYF. The DNA of the CDR3 is TGTGCCAGCAGCCCCCCTCGAGACACTACGCAGTATTTT.

This sequence joins TRBV5-1 and TRBJ2-2, with D possibly being TRBD1 (5 bases). Per germline, CDR1 SGHRS and CDR2 YFSETQ. This CDR3 is built from 16 residues. Trimming took 0 bases from V and 1 from J, leaving 10 bases between them. The CDR3 bases are TGCGCCAGCAGCTTGGCCCCGACAGAGAACACCGGGGAGCTGTTTTTT. Its translation: CASSLAPTENTGELFF.

This chain uses TRBV4-1 with TRBJ1-4; 7 bases line up with TRBD1. J gave up 7 bases and V 1 base, and 6 bases lay outside the gene matches. CDR1 and CDR2 (germline): MGHRA, YSYEKL. The CDR3 runs 15 residues. CDR3 sequence reads: CASSQGQGGGEKLFF. CDR3 coding DNA: TGCGCCAGCAGCCAAGGACAGGGTGGGGGTGAAAAACTGTTTTTT.

This clone has just a few counts. The chain recombines TRBV9 with TRBJ1-2; TRBD1 might be the D (6 bases). The V gene lost 0 bases and the J gene lost 7 bases, with 13 bases spanning the gap. The CDR3 totals 14 residues. The germline V gene has CDR1 SGDLS and CDR2 YYNGEE. The CDR3 region is CASSVEGTKFGYTF. CDR3 DNA: TGTGCCAGCAGCGTAGAAGGGACAAAGTTTGGCTACACCTTC.

This clone was observed a few times. J is TRBJ2-3 and V is TRBV11-2; 8 bases fit TRBD2. The CDR3 covers 15 residues. CDR1 SGHAT and CDR2 FQNNGV come from the germline V gene. Losses at the gene ends were 5 bases for V and 4 bases for J; bases not matched to a gene: 8. The CDR3 loop is CASSRYLSGADTQYF. DNA for the CDR3: TGTGCCAGCAGCCGGTACCTTAGCGGGGCAGATACGCAGTATTTT. The entire variable domain, with the rest obtained from reference TRBV11-2 and TRBJ2-3, is as follows: EAGVAQSPRYKIIEKRQSVAFWCNPISGHATLYWYQQILGQGPKLLIQFQNNGVVDDSQLPKDRFSAERLKGVDSTLKIQPAKLEDSAVYLCASSRYLSGADTQYFGPGTRLTVL.

This clone was counted many times. This sample also contains other DNA sequences that code for the same CDR3. This sequence joins TRBV5-1 and TRBJ2-5; D not resolved. This CDR3 region has 11 residues. V lost 0 bases, J lost 3 bases, and 0 bases lay in between. Germline values: CDR1 SGHRS, CDR2 YFSETQ. The CDR3 reads CASSLEETQYF. The CDR3 bases are TGCGCCAGCAGCTTGGAAGAGACCCAGTACTTC.

This clone turned up a few times. Other nucleotide sequences from this sample produce the same CDR3. The gene calls are TRBV2 and TRBJ2-1; D is undetermined. The V gene's germline CDR1 is SNHLY and CDR2 FYNNEI. This CDR3 is 14 amino acids long. Trimming took 3 bases from V and 0 from J, leaving 6 bases between them. CDR3 sequence: CASSEASSYNEQFF. CDR3 coding DNA: TGTGCCAGCAGTGAGGCGAGCTCCTACAATGAGCAGTTCTTC.

This chain joins TRBV9 and TRBJ1-6, with TRBD1 as a possible D gene (6 bases). The germline gives CDR1 SGDLS, CDR2 YYNGEE. V was pared by 2 bases and J by 2 bases, with 11 bases between. The CDR3 runs 16 residues. Here the CDR3 DNA reads TGTGCCAGCAGCGTTAACAGGGACCCCTATAATTCACCCCTCCACTTT. It yields the protein CASSVNRDPYNSPLHF.

This chain links TRBV10-3 with TRBJ1-4; 7 bases fit TRBD1. The CDR3 extends over 16 amino acids. J gave up 3 bases and V 6 bases, and 10 bases lay outside the gene matches. From germline, CDR1 is ENHRY and CDR2 SYGVKD. The CDR3 spells CAIRTGTNGANEKLFF. Written as DNA, the CDR3 is TGTGCCATCAGGACAGGGACGAATGGGGCTAATGAAAAACTGTTTTTT.